This T cell receptor (beta chain) is drawn from a study of persistence of HIV-infected CD4 T cells. Looking at the study overall: Isolated cells were CMV- and HIV-1 Gag-responding CD4+ T cells. Donors had been on suppressive ART for a median of 8 years.

Overlapping HIV-1 Gag 15-mer peptides at approximately 0.91 ug per peptide per mL were used. Sorted nonresponding memory CD4+ T cells were CD40L-negative, CD69-negative, CD45RO-high. This was the immunoSEQ version 4 assay in survey mode. Sequencing used immunoSEQ multiplex PCR; TCRdb keeps in-frame clones, though not all of them. In the table there are about 35,000 clones, over 65% of which are singletons. This clone has a single count. Its antigen remains unidentified. The TCR comes from an adult with HIV. The donor label of this sample is uncertain. Sample: cultured CD4+ T cells from PBMCs, taken from a patient who received antiretroviral therapy.

CDR3 nucleotide sequence: TGTGCCAGCAGCCTCATCGGACAGAACACTGAAGCTTTCTTT. Translation gives CASSLIGQNTEAFF. The genes are TRBV7-3 and TRBJ1-1, with a tentative D call TRBD1 (5 bases). The length of the CDR3 is 14 residues. Germline V lookup: CDR1 SGHTA, CDR2 FQGTGA. Trimming removed 5 bases at V and 1 base at J, with 11 bases between.